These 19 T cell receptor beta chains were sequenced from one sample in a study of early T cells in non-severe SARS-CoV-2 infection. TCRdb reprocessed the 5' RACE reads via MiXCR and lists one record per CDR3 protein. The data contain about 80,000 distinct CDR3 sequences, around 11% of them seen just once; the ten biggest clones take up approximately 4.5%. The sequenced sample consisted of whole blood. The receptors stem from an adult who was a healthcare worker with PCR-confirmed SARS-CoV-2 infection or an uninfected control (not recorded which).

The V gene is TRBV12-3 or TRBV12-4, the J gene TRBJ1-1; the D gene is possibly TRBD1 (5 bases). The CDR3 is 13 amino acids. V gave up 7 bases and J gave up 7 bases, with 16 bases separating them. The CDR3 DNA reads TGTGCCAGCACCCCGGCCGGGGGAAGTGAAGCTTTCTTT. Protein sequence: CASTPAGGSEAFF.

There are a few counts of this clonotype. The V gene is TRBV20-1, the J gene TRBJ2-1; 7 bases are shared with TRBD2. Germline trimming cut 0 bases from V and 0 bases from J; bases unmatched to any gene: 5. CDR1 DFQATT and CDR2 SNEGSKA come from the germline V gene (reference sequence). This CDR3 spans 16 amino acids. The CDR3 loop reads CSARDLGGGSYNEQFF. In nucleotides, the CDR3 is TGCAGTGCTAGAGATTTGGGCGGGGGCTCCTACAATGAGCAGTTCTTC.

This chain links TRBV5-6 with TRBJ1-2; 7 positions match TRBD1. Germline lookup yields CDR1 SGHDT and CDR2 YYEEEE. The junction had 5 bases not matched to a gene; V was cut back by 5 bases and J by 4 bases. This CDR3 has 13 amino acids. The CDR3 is CASSPDRAYGYTF. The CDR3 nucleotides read TGTGCCAGCAGTCCCGACAGGGCCTATGGCTACACCTTC.

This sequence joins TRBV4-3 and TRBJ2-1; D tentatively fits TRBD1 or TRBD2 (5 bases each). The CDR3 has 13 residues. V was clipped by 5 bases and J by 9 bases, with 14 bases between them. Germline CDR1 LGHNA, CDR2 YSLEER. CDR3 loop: CASSTGGGREQFF. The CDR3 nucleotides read TGCGCCAGCAGCACAGGTGGCGGGCGTGAGCAGTTCTTC.

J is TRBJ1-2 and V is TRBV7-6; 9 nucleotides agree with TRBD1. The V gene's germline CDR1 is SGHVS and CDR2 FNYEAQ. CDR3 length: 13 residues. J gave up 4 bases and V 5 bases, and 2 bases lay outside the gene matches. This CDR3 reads CASSPQGAYGYTF. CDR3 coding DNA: TGTGCCAGCAGCCCACAGGGGGCCTATGGCTACACCTTC.

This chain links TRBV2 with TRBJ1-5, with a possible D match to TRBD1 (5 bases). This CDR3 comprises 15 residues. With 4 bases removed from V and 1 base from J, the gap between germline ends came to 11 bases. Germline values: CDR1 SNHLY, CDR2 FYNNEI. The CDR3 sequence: CASSVQGLSNQPQHF. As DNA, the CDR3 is TGTGCCAGCAGTGTGCAGGGTCTAAGCAATCAGCCCCAGCATTTT.

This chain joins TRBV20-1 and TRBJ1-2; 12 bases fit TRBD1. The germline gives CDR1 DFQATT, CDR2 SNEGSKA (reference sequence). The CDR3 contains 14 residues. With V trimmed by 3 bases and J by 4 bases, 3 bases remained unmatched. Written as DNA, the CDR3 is TGCAGTGCTAGGCCGGGACAGGGGGCCTATGGCTACACCTTC. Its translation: CSARPGQGAYGYTF.

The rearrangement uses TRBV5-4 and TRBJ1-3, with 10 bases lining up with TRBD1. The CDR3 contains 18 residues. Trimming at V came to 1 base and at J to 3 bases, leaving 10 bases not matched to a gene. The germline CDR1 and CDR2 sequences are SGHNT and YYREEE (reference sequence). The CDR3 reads CASSLPGQGHSVGNTIYF. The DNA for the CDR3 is TGTGCCAGCAGCTTGCCGGGACAGGGGCACTCTGTTGGAAACACCATATATTTT. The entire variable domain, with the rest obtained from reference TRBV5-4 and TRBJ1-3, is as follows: ETGVTQSPTHLIKTRGQQVTLRCSSQSGHNTVSWYQQALGQGPQFIFQYYREEENGRGNFPPRFSGLQFPNYSSELNVNALELDDSALYLCASSLPGQGHSVGNTIYFGEGSWLTVV.

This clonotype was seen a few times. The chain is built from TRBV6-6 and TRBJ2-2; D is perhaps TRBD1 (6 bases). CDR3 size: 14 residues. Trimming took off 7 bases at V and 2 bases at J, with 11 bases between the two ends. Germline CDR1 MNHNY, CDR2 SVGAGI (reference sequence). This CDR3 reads CASKMTGNTGELFF. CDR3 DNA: TGTGCCAGCAAGATGACAGGAAACACCGGGGAGCTGTTTTTT.

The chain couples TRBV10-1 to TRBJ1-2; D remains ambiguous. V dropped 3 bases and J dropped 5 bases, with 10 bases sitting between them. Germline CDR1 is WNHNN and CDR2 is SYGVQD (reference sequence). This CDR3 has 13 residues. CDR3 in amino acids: CASSDKTGYGYTF. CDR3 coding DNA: TGCGCCAGCAGTGATAAAACGGGTTATGGCTACACCTTC.

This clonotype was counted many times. The chain's CDR3 is CASSLKPDFYEQYF. CDR3 bases: TGTGCCAGCAGCTTAAAGCCAGATTTCTACGAGCAGTACTTC. J is TRBJ2-7 and V is TRBV7-8, with D hard to call. The CDR3 sequence is 14 residues long. CDR1 SGHVS and CDR2 FQNEAQ come from the germline V gene. Trimming left V 2 bases short and J 3 bases short, with 11 bases between.

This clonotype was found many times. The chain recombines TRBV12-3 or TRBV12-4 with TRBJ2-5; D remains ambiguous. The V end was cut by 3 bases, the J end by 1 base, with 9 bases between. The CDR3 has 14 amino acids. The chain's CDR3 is CASSLLITQETQYF. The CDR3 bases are TGTGCCAGCAGTTTGCTCATCACCCAAGAGACCCAGTACTTC.

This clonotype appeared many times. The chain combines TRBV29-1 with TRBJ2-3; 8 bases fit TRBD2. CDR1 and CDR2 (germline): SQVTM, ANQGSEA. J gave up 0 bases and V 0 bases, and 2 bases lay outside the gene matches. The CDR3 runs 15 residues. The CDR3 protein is CSVEERGASTDTQYF. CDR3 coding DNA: TGCAGCGTTGAAGAGCGGGGGGCCAGCACAGATACGCAGTATTTT.

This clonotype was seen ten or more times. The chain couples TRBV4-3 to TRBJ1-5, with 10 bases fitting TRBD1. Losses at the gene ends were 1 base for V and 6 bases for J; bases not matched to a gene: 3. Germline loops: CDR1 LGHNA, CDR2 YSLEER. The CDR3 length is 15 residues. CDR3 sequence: CASSQGTGGFQPQHF. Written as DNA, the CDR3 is TGCGCCAGCAGCCAAGGGACAGGGGGATTTCAGCCCCAGCATTTT.

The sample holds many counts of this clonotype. DNA of the CDR3: TGTGCCAGCAGCTTAGCAGGGCCCGGGGCCAACGTCCTGACTTTC. This sequence encodes CASSLAGPGANVLTF. The V gene is TRBV11-3, the J gene TRBJ2-6; the D gene is possibly TRBD1 (5 bases). The germline V and J ends were trimmed by 1 base and 4 bases, with 8 bases remaining between them. The CDR3 spans 15 residues. Germline V gives CDR1 SGHNT, CDR2 YENEEA.

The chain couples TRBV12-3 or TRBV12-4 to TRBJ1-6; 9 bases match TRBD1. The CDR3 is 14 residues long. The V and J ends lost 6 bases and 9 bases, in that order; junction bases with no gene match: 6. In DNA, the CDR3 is TGTGCCAGCAGATCCGGGACAGGGCTTTCACCCCTCCACTTT. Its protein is CASRSGTGLSPLHF.

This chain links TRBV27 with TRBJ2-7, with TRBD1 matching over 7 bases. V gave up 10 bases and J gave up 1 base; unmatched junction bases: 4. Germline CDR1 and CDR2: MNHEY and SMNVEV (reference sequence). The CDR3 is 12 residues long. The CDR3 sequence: CATQGLSYEQYF. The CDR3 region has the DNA TGTGCCACACAGGGGCTGTCCTACGAGCAGTACTTC.

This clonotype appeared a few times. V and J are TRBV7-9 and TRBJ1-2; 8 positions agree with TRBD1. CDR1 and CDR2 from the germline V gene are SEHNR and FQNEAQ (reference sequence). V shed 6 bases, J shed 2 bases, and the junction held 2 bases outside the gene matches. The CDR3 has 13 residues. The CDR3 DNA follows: TGTGCCAGCAGTCGGACAGGGAACTATGGCTACACCTTC. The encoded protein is CASSRTGNYGYTF.

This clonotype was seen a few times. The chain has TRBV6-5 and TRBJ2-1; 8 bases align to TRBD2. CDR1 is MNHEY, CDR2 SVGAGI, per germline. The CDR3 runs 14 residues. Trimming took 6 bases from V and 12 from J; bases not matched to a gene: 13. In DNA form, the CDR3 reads TGTGCCAGCAGGAATCCGGGACTAGGTCAACGGCAGTTCTTC. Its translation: CASRNPGLGQRQFF.